The rows below give T cell receptor beta chains drawn from one sample of a study of cytomegalovirus exposure and HLA in healthy donors. Profiled with immunoSEQ multiplex PCR; TCRdb holds only in-frame clones, not every one. The table shows about 140,000 clones, with approximately 10% occurring only once. Sample: PBMCs. These receptors came from a woman in her forties in good health and CMV-seropositive. The conserved cysteine and the conserved F or W are not part of the CDR3 here. The order of the fields is CDR3 protein, J gene, CDR3 length, V gene.

CDR3aa: ASSLDRSSYEQY
j_gene: TRBJ2-7
len: 12
v_gene: TRBV18

CDR3aa: ASCGGNTGELF
j_gene: TRBJ2-2
len: 11
v_gene: TRBV5-1

CDR3aa: ASSISSGYSNQPQH
j_gene: TRBJ1-5
len: 14
v_gene: TRBV19

CDR3aa: ASSYSGANVLT
j_gene: TRBJ2-6
len: 11
v_gene: TRBV2

CDR3aa: ASSSRASGVETQY
j_gene: TRBJ2-5
len: 13
v_gene: TRBV7-9

CDR3aa: ASSDRTGLYGEQY
j_gene: TRBJ2-7
len: 13
v_gene: TRBV2

CDR3aa: ASSTLAGDPTDTQY
j_gene: TRBJ2-3
len: 14
v_gene: TRBV5-4

CDR3aa: ASSFQMTGRITDTQY
j_gene: TRBJ2-3
len: 15
v_gene: TRBV5-6

CDR3aa: ASSVAGQGGETQY
j_gene: TRBJ2-5
len: 13
v_gene: TRBV9

CDR3aa: ASSLGAGGLAGLAKNIQY
j_gene: TRBJ2-4
len: 18
v_gene: TRBV11-3

CDR3aa: ASSDGRGGTEAF
j_gene: TRBJ1-1
len: 12
v_gene: TRBV10-2

CDR3aa: ASSYSLEGEKLF
j_gene: TRBJ1-4
len: 12
v_gene: TRBV6-5

CDR3aa: ASSKQGISTDTQY
j_gene: TRBJ2-3
len: 13
v_gene: TRBV19

CDR3aa: ASCPAGLTQY
j_gene: TRBJ2-3
len: 10
v_gene: TRBV7-2

CDR3aa: ASSLVAGGPAGANVLT
j_gene: TRBJ2-6
len: 16
v_gene: TRBV7-6

CDR3aa: ASSRDRAHSEKLF
j_gene: TRBJ1-4
len: 13
v_gene: TRBV19

CDR3aa: ASTPTGGFTEAF
j_gene: TRBJ1-1
len: 12
v_gene: TRBV5-8

CDR3aa: ASSLGVTGNYGYT
j_gene: TRBJ1-2
len: 13
v_gene: TRBV7-8

CDR3aa: ASSIGGRGQAFNEQF
j_gene: TRBJ2-1
len: 15
v_gene: TRBV19

CDR3aa: ASSGNTGRGTEAF
j_gene: TRBJ1-1
len: 13
v_gene: TRBV5-6

CDR3aa: ASRSTGGTEAF
j_gene: TRBJ1-1
len: 11
v_gene: TRBV4-1

CDR3aa: ASSYLGRGPTDTQY
j_gene: TRBJ2-3
len: 14
v_gene: TRBV6-5

CDR3aa: ASSVDRVGTGELF
j_gene: TRBJ2-2
len: 13
v_gene: TRBV5-4

CDR3aa: ASSSQGADTEAF
j_gene: TRBJ1-1
len: 12
v_gene: TRBV6-1

CDR3aa: SVVPYAQGFNEQF
j_gene: TRBJ2-1
len: 13
v_gene: TRBV29-1

CDR3aa: ASSPRTGGGGYT
j_gene: TRBJ1-2
len: 12
v_gene: TRBV7-9

CDR3aa: ASSLMGASNEKLF
j_gene: TRBJ1-4
len: 13
v_gene: TRBV5-1

CDR3aa: ASSPRTGNSNYGYT
j_gene: TRBJ1-2
len: 14
v_gene: TRBV9

CDR3aa: ASSVPTAGNTGELF
j_gene: TRBJ2-2
len: 14
v_gene: TRBV9

CDR3aa: ASSPGPGTDTQY
j_gene: TRBJ2-3
len: 12
v_gene: TRBV28

CDR3aa: ASSQRIPSSTEAF
j_gene: TRBJ1-1
len: 13
v_gene: TRBV7-9

CDR3aa: ASSQRGPLAGPPYNEQF
j_gene: TRBJ2-1
len: 17
v_gene: TRBV11-2

CDR3aa: ASITGGGNTEAF
j_gene: TRBJ1-1
len: 12
v_gene: TRBV19

CDR3aa: ASSRVLALTGELF
j_gene: TRBJ2-2
len: 13
v_gene: TRBV4-1